One sample yielded the 32 T cell receptor beta chains listed below, sequenced in a study of cytomegalovirus exposure and HLA in healthy donors. PCR used 60 Vbeta primers and 13 Jbeta primers. Libraries were prepared by immunoSEQ multiplex PCR; TCRdb keeps only in-frame clonotypes and omits some of them. This table holds 80,000 to 100,000 clones, around 81% found once. The sequenced sample was PBMCs. The source of these receptors is a middle-aged man in good health and CMV-seropositive.

Only a few counts were recorded for this clone. The chain has TRBV19 and TRBJ2-1; TRBD2 matches 11 bases. Germline V lookup: CDR1 LNHDA, CDR2 SQIVND (reference sequence). This CDR3 comprises 15 residues. Losses at the gene ends were 4 bases for V and 6 bases for J; bases not matched to a gene: 5. This CDR3 reads CASSNSGGGPNEQFF. The CDR3 DNA is TGTGCCAGTAGTAATAGCGGGGGGGGCCCCAATGAGCAGTTCTTC.

The rearrangement uses TRBV30 and TRBJ1-2, with D uncertain. Trimming stripped 4 bases from V and 2 bases from J, with 11 bases between. Germline lookup yields CDR1 GTSNPN and CDR2 SVGIG (reference sequence). The CDR3 covers 13 residues. The CDR3 is CAWNYPVNYGYTF. CDR3 coding DNA: TGTGCCTGGAACTATCCGGTAAACTATGGCTACACCTTC.

The gene calls are TRBV7-9 and TRBJ2-1, with a possible D match to TRBD2 (6 bases). Germline CDR1 is SEHNR and CDR2 is FQNEAQ (reference sequence). The CDR3 is 15 amino acids. Trimming removed 0 bases at V and 3 bases at J, with 9 bases between. CDR3 in DNA: TGTGCCAGCAGCTTAGCGGGAGGAATCTACAATGAGCAGTTCTTC. It translates to CASSLAGGIYNEQFF.

The chain carries TRBV29-1 and TRBJ2-5; D not certain. The CDR3 extends over 12 amino acids. CDR1 SQVTM and CDR2 ANQGSEA come from the germline V gene. V was shortened by 4 bases and J by 2 bases, with 8 bases between the two germline ends. For the CDR3, the DNA is TGCAGCGTTGGTCCACAGCAAGAGACCCAGTACTTC. The encoded protein is CSVGPQQETQYF. Full variable domain (rest looked up from reference TRBV29-1 and TRBJ2-5): SAVISQKPSRDICQRGTSLTIQCQVDSQVTMMFWYRQQPGQSLTLIATANQGSEATYESGFVIDKFPISRPNLTFSTLTVSNMSPEDSSIYLCSVGPQQETQYFGPGTRLLVL.

By share, this clone ranks as medium-sized. The chain links TRBV6-1 to TRBJ2-3; TRBD2 matches 8 bases. The CDR3 totals 14 residues. Germline V gene lookup returns CDR1 MNHNS and CDR2 SASEGT. V gave up 6 bases and J gave up 2 bases; unmatched junction bases: 4. The DNA for the CDR3 is TGTGCCAGCAGCACTAGCGGTTTCACAGATACGCAGTATTTT. Its protein is CASSTSGFTDTQYF.

This chain uses TRBV29-1 with TRBJ1-2, with 8 nucleotides matching TRBD1. CDR1 SQVTM and CDR2 ANQGSEA come from the germline V gene. The CDR3 totals 13 residues. V lost 7 bases to trimming and J lost 3 bases; unmatched junction nucleotides: 7. CDR3 protein: CSAGTGVDYGYTF. The CDR3 DNA follows: TGCAGCGCAGGGACAGGTGTGGACTATGGCTACACCTTC.

This rearrangement joins TRBV19 to TRBJ1-2; possible D gene TRBD1, 6 bases. Germline CDR1 reads LNHDA; CDR2 reads SQIVND (reference sequence). There are 14 residues in the CDR3. Trimming stripped 1 base from V and 4 bases from J, with 10 bases between. CDR3 in amino acids: CASSIATGIYGYTF. In DNA, the CDR3 is TGTGCCAGTAGTATAGCGACAGGCATCTATGGCTACACCTTC.

The chain combines TRBV19 with TRBJ2-5; 9 bases line up with TRBD1. The J call may be in error: the DNA end matches TRBJ2-7 better. There are 14 residues in the CDR3. Germline loops: CDR1 LNHDA, CDR2 SQIVND (reference sequence). CDR3 in DNA: TGTGCCAGTAGGGCGGACAGGGGACGGAACGAGCAGTACTTC. This sequence encodes CASRADRGRNEQYF.

The chain joins TRBV19 to TRBJ1-5; D is undetermined. Germline values: CDR1 LNHDA, CDR2 SQIVND (reference sequence). CDR3 length: 14 residues. Trimming shortened V by 6 bases and J by 4 bases, and 13 bases separated the two germline ends. This chain's CDR3 is CASSPGVGNQPQHF. CDR3 sequence (DNA): TGTGCCAGTAGCCCCGGGGTGGGGAATCAGCCCCAGCATTTT.

V is TRBV5-6 and J is TRBJ2-1; TRBD1 matches at 8 bases. The CDR3 runs to 15 residues. Per germline, CDR1 SGHDT and CDR2 YYEEEE. Trimming took 3 bases from V and 2 from J; bases not matched to a gene: 4. The CDR3 sequence is CASSSTGGTYNEQFF. The DNA of the CDR3 is TGTGCCAGCAGCTCTACAGGGGGGACCTACAATGAGCAGTTCTTC. Variable domain in full (rest from reference TRBV5-6 and TRBJ2-1): DAGVTQSPTHLIKTRGQQVTLRCSPKSGHDTVSWYQQALGQGPQFIFQYYEEEERQRGNFPDRFSGHQFPNYSSELNVNALLLGDSALYLCASSSTGGTYNEQFFGPGTRLTVL.

This clone showed up just once. The genes are TRBV11-3 and TRBJ2-1, with 13 bases matching TRBD2. Germline CDR1 reads SGHNT; CDR2 reads YENEEA. J lost 6 bases, V lost 3 bases, and 5 bases had no gene match. The CDR3 is made up of 16 amino acids. Written as DNA, the CDR3 is TGTGCCAGCAGCTTCGGACTAGCGGGAGACCTCAATGAGCAGTTCTTC. Translated, it gives CASSFGLAGDLNEQFF.

The genes are TRBV2 and TRBJ1-5; D is uncertain. The germline CDR1 and CDR2 sequences are SNHLY and FYNNEI. This CDR3 is 12 amino acids long. Trimming took 6 bases from V and 6 from J, leaving 9 bases between them. The CDR3 DNA reads TGTGCCAGCAGCGAGGCAGTTCAGCCCCAGCATTTT. Protein: CASSEAVQPQHF.

The rearrangement uses TRBV20-1 and TRBJ1-1, with D unresolved. Looked up from germline, CDR1 is DFQATT and CDR2 is SNEGSKA (reference sequence). The CDR3 length is 11 residues. V dropped 5 bases and J dropped 7 bases, with 11 bases sitting between them. The DNA for the CDR3 is TGCAGTGCTTCCCCGGGATTTGAAGCTTTCTTT. Translating gives CSASPGFEAFF.

V and J are TRBV14 and TRBJ2-1, with 10 bases matching TRBD2. The V and J ends lost 4 bases and 3 bases, in that order; junction bases with no gene match: 9. The germline CDR1 and CDR2 sequences are SGHDN and FVKESK. There are 17 residues in the CDR3. CDR3 amino acids: CASSLFRTSGIYNEQFF. The DNA of the CDR3 is TGTGCCAGCAGCCTCTTCCGGACTAGCGGAATCTACAATGAGCAGTTCTTC. Variable domain in full (rest from reference TRBV14 and TRBJ2-1): EAGVTQFPSHSVIEKGQTVTLRCDPISGHDNLYWYRRVMGKEIKFLLHFVKESKQDESGMPNNRFLAERTGGTYSTLKVQPAELEDSGVYFCASSLFRTSGIYNEQFFGPGTRLTVL.

This sequence joins TRBV5-1 and TRBJ1-4; D call uncertain. Germline assignment: CDR1 SGHRS and CDR2 YFSETQ. This CDR3 has 15 amino acids. The V end was cut by 4 bases, the J end by 10 bases, with 20 bases between. CDR3 nucleotides: TGCGCCAGCAGCCTGGAACATCATCGACGGGGAAAACTGTTTTTT. Translating it yields CASSLEHHRRGKLFF.

This clone came up a few times. V usage is TRBV6-6 and J usage is TRBJ1-2; 10 bases agree with TRBD1. V lost 2 bases to trimming and J lost 9 bases; unmatched junction nucleotides: 9. The CDR3 contains 15 residues. Germline V gives CDR1 MNHNY, CDR2 SVGAGI (reference sequence). CDR3 region: CASSYVPGQGSSYTF. The CDR3 DNA sequence: TGTGCCAGCAGTTACGTTCCGGGACAGGGGAGTAGCTACACCTTC.

V is TRBV5-4 and J is TRBJ1-1, with a possible D match to TRBD1 (6 bases). The CDR3 sequence is 13 residues long. V lost 10 bases and J 1 base, leaving 14 bases between the germline ends. Germline CDR1 is SGHNT and CDR2 is YYREEE (reference sequence). CDR3 in amino acids: CAWEQGGNTEAFF. CDR3 DNA sequence: TGTGCCTGGGAACAGGGTGGGAACACTGAAGCTTTCTTT.

The chain employs TRBV7-9 and TRBJ2-1; 8 bases are shared with TRBD1. V lost 5 bases, J lost 1 base, and 1 base stayed unmatched. The CDR3 has 14 residues. CDR1 and CDR2 (germline): SEHNR, FQNEAQ (reference sequence). The DNA for the CDR3 is TGTGCCAGCAGCCGGACAGGGTCCTACAATGAGCAGTTCTTC. Residues: CASSRTGSYNEQFF.

The genes are TRBV19 and TRBJ1-1; no clear D. V lost 6 bases to trimming and J lost 1 base, with 12 bases between them. Germline loops: CDR1 LNHDA, CDR2 SQIVND (reference sequence). CDR3 length: 14 amino acids. CDR3 in amino acids: CASSSADSNTEAFF. The DNA for the CDR3 is TGTGCCAGTAGCTCCGCTGACTCGAACACTGAAGCTTTCTTT.

This clone showed up just a few times. V is TRBV5-1 and J is TRBJ2-3, with D perhaps TRBD2 (5 bases). The ends were cut back, 6 bases at V and 4 bases at J, with 18 bases in the middle. In germline, CDR1 is SGHRS, CDR2 YFSETQ. The CDR3 extends over 15 amino acids. CDR3 sequence (DNA): TGCGCCAGCAAATCGAGGGTTGAGGGCTCAGATACGCAGTATTTT. This gives the protein CASKSRVEGSDTQYF.

The chain links TRBV6-1 to TRBJ1-1, with no clear D. This CDR3 is 15 amino acids long. The germline gives CDR1 MNHNS, CDR2 SASEGT. Trimming removed 3 bases at V and 0 bases at J, with 11 bases between. CDR3 residues: CASSDIGLLNTEAFF. The CDR3 DNA follows: TGTGCCAGCAGTGACATCGGACTGTTGAACACTGAAGCTTTCTTT.

The rearrangement links TRBV18 to TRBJ1-2; D unresolved. CDR3 size: 16 residues. Germline V gene data show CDR1 as KGHSH and CDR2 as LQKENI. V shed 3 bases and J shed 3 bases, with 17 bases lying between them. CDR3 region: CASSPMTEVAYYGYTF. CDR3 sequence (DNA): TGTGCCAGCTCACCGATGACGGAGGTAGCGTACTATGGCTACACCTTC.

This sequence joins TRBV7-9 and TRBJ2-7; 9 nucleotides agree with TRBD1. Germline values: CDR1 SEHNR, CDR2 FQNEAQ (reference sequence). The CDR3 consists of 17 residues. V gave up 4 bases and J gave up 4 bases; unmatched junction bases: 14. The CDR3 bases are TGTGCCAGCAGCTCCGGCCCGGGACAGGGAGTTGGATACGAGCAGTACTTC. Amino acids: CASSSGPGQGVGYEQYF.

J is TRBJ2-1 and V is TRBV23-1; the D gene is possibly TRBD1 (8 bases). TRBV23-1 is placed among ORFs of uncertain function. The length of the CDR3 is 13 residues. V was clipped by 7 bases and J by 8 bases, with 15 bases between them. Written as DNA, the CDR3 is TGCGCCAGCATTTACAGGGGGGGAGATGAGCAGTTCTTC. Residues: CASIYRGGDEQFF.

The CDR3 DNA follows: TGCGCCAGCAGCCAGGTCAAATACAGGGTCTGGACGAGCTCCTATAATTCACCCCTCCACTTT. It encodes CASSQVKYRVWTSSYNSPLHF. The chain carries TRBV4-1 and TRBJ1-6, with D tentatively TRBD1 (6 bases). CDR3 length equals 21 residues. V was pared by 3 bases and J by 0 bases, with 24 bases between. Germline lookup yields CDR1 MGHRA and CDR2 YSYEKL.

The chain uses TRBV28 and TRBJ2-1, with D unclear. In germline, CDR1 is MDHEN, CDR2 SYDVKM. V lost 7 bases and J lost 7, with 11 bases in between. The CDR3 covers 12 residues. Here the CDR3 reads CASNTVSNEQFF. The CDR3 DNA reads TGTGCCAGCAATACAGTCTCGAATGAGCAGTTCTTC.

J is TRBJ2-7 and V is TRBV2; tentatively, D is TRBD2 (5 bases). The CDR3 covers 12 residues. Germline V lookup: CDR1 SNHLY, CDR2 FYNNEI. V lost 7 bases to trimming and J lost 6 bases, with 13 bases between them. The CDR3 loop is CASIVISAEQYF. CDR3 sequence (DNA): TGTGCCAGCATCGTTATTAGCGCCGAGCAGTACTTC.

V gene TRBV11-2 combines with J gene TRBJ2-1, with D possibly matching TRBD1 (6 bases). The germline V gene encodes CDR1 SGHAT and CDR2 FQNNGV. Trimming cost V 5 bases and J 5 bases, with 16 bases left between them. The CDR3 totals 15 residues. CDR3 in DNA: TGTGCCAGCAGCCCGGGGACCAGGACAGACAATGAGCAGTTCTTC. It yields the protein CASSPGTRTDNEQFF.

This clone occurred a few times. The V gene is TRBV7-2, the J gene TRBJ2-7, with D perhaps TRBD2 (5 bases). The germline V and J ends were trimmed by 2 bases and 6 bases, with 17 bases remaining between them. The CDR3 is 15 amino acids. The germline V gene has CDR1 SGHTA and CDR2 FQGNSA. This CDR3 is CASSLSPSPQSEQYF. The CDR3 bases are TGTGCCAGCAGCTTATCCCCTAGCCCCCAGAGCGAGCAGTACTTC.

This chain links TRBV5-1 with TRBJ1-2, with 9 bases that match TRBD1. The germline V gene encodes CDR1 SGHRS and CDR2 YFSETQ. The J segment lost 8 bases and the V segment lost 4 bases, leaving 9 bases of the junction unmatched. The CDR3 totals 14 residues. The CDR3 DNA follows: TGCGCCAGCAGCGACATACAGGGGGCATCGGGCTACACCTTC. Translation: CASSDIQGASGYTF. The whole variable domain, remainder taken from reference TRBV5-1 and TRBJ1-2, is KAGVTQTPRYLIKTRGQQVTLSCSPISGHRSVSWYQQTPGQGLQFLFEYFSETQRNKGNFPGRFSGRQFSNSRSEMNVSTLELGDSALYLCASSDIQGASGYTFGSGTRLTVV.

This chain joins TRBV12-5 and TRBJ1-1, with a possible D match to TRBD1 (5 bases). V was cut by 5 bases and J by 1 base, with 11 bases left in between. CDR1 is LGHNT, CDR2 FRNRAP, per germline. The CDR3 length is 14 residues. CDR3 nucleotide sequence: TGTGCTAGTGGTGGGGACTCCCCGAACACTGAAGCTTTCTTT. Translated: CASGGDSPNTEAFF.

This clone was seen a single time. This chain links TRBV7-2 with TRBJ2-1; D call uncertain. V was trimmed by 2 bases and J by 0 bases, leaving 20 bases between them. CDR3 length equals 19 residues. Germline V gene data show CDR1 as SGHTA and CDR2 as FQGNSA. The CDR3 nucleotides read TGTGCCAGCAGCTTAAATCGTGACGAGAGCGTCGTCTCCTACAATGAGCAGTTCTTC. Its translation is CASSLNRDESVVSYNEQFF.